Included here is one T cell receptor (beta chain) sequence, with context. V lost 5 bases, J lost 3 bases, and 5 bases stayed unmatched. Per germline, CDR1 MNHEY and CDR2 SMNVEV (reference sequence). The CDR3 contains 14 residues. Method: immunoSEQ multiplex PCR; TCRdb's copy keeps in-frame clones and lacks some. The table shows around 92,000 clones, with 83% occurring only once. Time point denoted: baseline, week 1 (first vaccination visit). The sample's treatment: pre-vaccination baseline after standard-of-care therapy. These data are taken from a study of a mutant IDH1 vaccine in newly diagnosed glioma.

The receptor was derived from a woman between 45 and 60 years old with glioma. The sample consisted of PBMCs, taken from a glioma patient treated with radiotherapy, temozolomide or both. V and J are TRBV27 and TRBJ2-3; 7 positions agree with TRBD1. DNA for the CDR3: TGTGCCAGCAGTCCGACAGGGTCGACAGATACGCAGTATTTT. Its protein is CASSPTGSTDTQYF.